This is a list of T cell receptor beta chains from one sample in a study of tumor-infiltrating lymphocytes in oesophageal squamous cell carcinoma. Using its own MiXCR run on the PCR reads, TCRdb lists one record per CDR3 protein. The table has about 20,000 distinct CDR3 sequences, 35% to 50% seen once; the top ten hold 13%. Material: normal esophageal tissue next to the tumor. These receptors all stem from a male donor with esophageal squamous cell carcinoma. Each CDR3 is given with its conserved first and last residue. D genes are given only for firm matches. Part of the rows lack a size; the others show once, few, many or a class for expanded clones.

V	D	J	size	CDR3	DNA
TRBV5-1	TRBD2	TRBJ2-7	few	CASSLGDSGLAVGPRLTYEQYF	TGCGCCAGCAGCTTGGGTGACAGCGGACTAGCGGTAGGCCCCAGGCTCACCTACGAGCAGTACTTC
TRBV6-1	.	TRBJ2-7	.	CASKTALTYEQYF	TGTGCCAGCAAGACAGCCCTAACCTACGAGCAGTACTTC
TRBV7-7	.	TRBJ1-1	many	CASSNPRICTEAFF	TGTGCTAGCAGCAACCCCAGAATATGCACTGAAGCTTTCTTT
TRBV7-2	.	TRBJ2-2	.	CASSLYTGELFF	TGTGCCAGCAGCTTATACACCGGGGAGCTGTTTTTT
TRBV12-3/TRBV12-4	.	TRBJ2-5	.	CASNGEVLETQYF	TGTGCCAGCAACGGAGAGGTCTTAGAGACCCAGTACTTC
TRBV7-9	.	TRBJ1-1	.	CASSSHRDKMGEAFF	TGTGCTAGCAGCTCACACAGGGATAAGATGGGTGAAGCTTTCTTT
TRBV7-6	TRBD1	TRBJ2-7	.	CASSLRAGGDYEQYF	TGTGCCAGCAGCTTAAGGGCAGGGGGCGACTACGAGCAGTACTTC
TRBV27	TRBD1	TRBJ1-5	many	CASSPRPTGGPQHF	TGTGCCAGCAGTCCTCGACCCACAGGGGGTCCCCAGCATTTT
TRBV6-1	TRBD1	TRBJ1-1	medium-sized	CASGRTGRGTEAFF	TGTGCCAGCGGCAGGACAGGGCGGGGCACTGAAGCTTTCTTT
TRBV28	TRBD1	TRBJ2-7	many	CASSLGFGQGFSYEQYF	TGTGCCAGCAGTTTAGGTTTCGGACAGGGCTTCTCCTACGAGCAGTACTTC
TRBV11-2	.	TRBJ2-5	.	CASSLTVGQAQYF	TGTGCCAGCAGCTTAACCGTGGGCCAGGCCCAGTACTTC
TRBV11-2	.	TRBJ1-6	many	CASSLEAGAWSPLHF	TGTGCCAGCAGCTTAGAAGCGGGGGCTTGGTCACCCCTCCACTTT
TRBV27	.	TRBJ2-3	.	CASSPNTDTQYF	TGTGCCAGCAGTCCCAACACAGATACGCAGTATTTT
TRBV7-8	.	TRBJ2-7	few	CASSLQQGRSYEQYF	TGTGCCAGCAGCTTACAACAGGGAAGGTCCTACGAGCAGTACTTC
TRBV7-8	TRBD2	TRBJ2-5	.	CASITVTAGGGETQYF	TGTGCCAGCATCACCGTCACGGCGGGAGGGGGAGAGACCCAGTACTTC
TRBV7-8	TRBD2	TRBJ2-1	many	CASSYTTSGTYNEQFF	TGTGCCAGCAGCTATACGACTAGCGGAACCTACAATGAGCAGTTCTTC
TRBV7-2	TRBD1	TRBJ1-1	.	CASSFSGQGGTEAFF	TGTGCCAGCAGCTTCTCGGGACAGGGAGGCACTGAAGCTTTCTTT
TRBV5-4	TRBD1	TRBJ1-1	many	CASRDGTGDLTEAFF	TGTGCCAGCAGGGACGGGACAGGGGATCTCACTGAAGCTTTCTTT
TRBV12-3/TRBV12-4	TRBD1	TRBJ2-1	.	CASSGTGDEQFF	TGTGCCAGCAGTGGGACAGGGGATGAGCAGTTCTTC
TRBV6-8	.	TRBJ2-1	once	CASSRIGSLDNEQFF	TGTGCCAGCAGTCGAATCGGCAGCCTCGACAATGAGCAGTTCTTC
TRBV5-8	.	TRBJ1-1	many	CASSLGSRAFF	TGTGCCAGCAGCTTAGGAAGCCGAGCTTTCTTT
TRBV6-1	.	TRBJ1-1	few	CASSGRGRVLEAFF	TGTGCCAGCAGTGGGAGGGGACGGGTCCTTGAAGCTTTCTTT
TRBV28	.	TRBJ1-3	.	CASSSPGAGNTIYF	TGTGCCAGCAGTTCCCCTGGGGCTGGAAACACCATATATTTT
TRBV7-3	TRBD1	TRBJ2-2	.	CASSLTGVGELFF	TGTGCCAGCAGCCTAACAGGGGTCGGGGAGCTGTTTTTT